Shown below are 19 T cell receptor beta chains from a single sample sequenced in a study of T cell changes during pregnancy in multiple sclerosis. Only in-frame clones appear in the TCRdb table, and some are missing; sequencing was by immunoSEQ multiplex PCR. The repertoire holds about 110,000 clones, approximately 91% seen once, with around 3.2% in the top ten. Sequenced here: peripheral blood, sampled after pregnancy. The receptors were sampled from a female donor with multiple sclerosis, enrolled in a pregnancy study.

CDR3 amino acids: CAISESGTGGVYGYTF. The CDR3, as DNA: TGTGCCATCAGTGAGTCGGGGACAGGGGGCGTCTATGGCTACACCTTC. The chain has TRBV10-3 and TRBJ1-2, with 12 bases that match TRBD1. After removal of 0 bases from V and 4 bases from J, the junction contained 3 bases not matched to a gene. The CDR3 is 16 residues long. Germline-derived CDR1 and CDR2 are ENHRY and SYGVKD.

The chain links TRBV7-9 to TRBJ1-1, with D possibly matching TRBD1 (6 bases). V was cut by 1 base and J by 3 bases, with 15 bases left in between. Germline V gene sequence: CDR1 SEHNR, CDR2 FQNEAQ (reference sequence). This CDR3 has 16 residues. In DNA form, the CDR3 reads TGTGCCAGCAGCTTAGAGTCGGGGGGGCGTGACACTGAAGCTTTCTTT. It yields the protein CASSLESGGRDTEAFF.

The rearrangement links TRBV18 to TRBJ2-3; 7 positions match TRBD2. Germline values: CDR1 KGHSH, CDR2 LQKENI. The CDR3 loop spans 15 amino acids. V lost 3 bases, J lost 6 bases, and 9 bases stayed unmatched. The CDR3 nucleotides are TGTGCCAGCTCACCTCTAGCGGCGGGTGGTGATACGCAGTATTTT. It specifies CASSPLAAGGDTQYF. Full variable domain (rest looked up from reference TRBV18 and TRBJ2-3): NAGVMQNPRHLVRRRGQEARLRCSPMKGHSHVYWYRQLPEEGLKFMVYLQKENIIDESGMPKERFSAEFPKEGPSILRIQQVVRGDSAAYFCASSPLAAGGDTQYFGPGTRLTVL.

This clone occurred once. The chain recombines TRBV5-1 with TRBJ1-3, with D maybe TRBD1 (6 bases). Germline values: CDR1 SGHRS, CDR2 YFSETQ. This CDR3 is 16 amino acids long. The V gene lost 1 base and the J gene lost 4 bases, with 15 bases spanning the gap. The CDR3 spells CASSLTGPFSGNTIYF. CDR3 bases: TGCGCCAGCAGCTTGACAGGGCCATTCTCCGGAAACACCATATATTTT.

This rearrangement joins TRBV19 to TRBJ1-3, with D unclear. The length of the CDR3 is 16 residues. The germline CDR1 and CDR2 sequences are LNHDA and SQIVND (reference sequence). With 0 bases removed from V and 0 bases from J, the gap between germline ends came to 9 bases. Written as DNA, the CDR3 is TGTGCCAGTAGTATAGATCTCCTAACCTCTGGAAACACCATATATTTT. It is translated as CASSIDLLTSGNTIYF.

V and J are TRBV5-1 and TRBJ2-1; TRBD2 matches 13 bases. Looked up from germline, CDR1 is SGHRS and CDR2 is YFSETQ. CDR3 length: 13 residues. J gave up 8 bases and V 7 bases, and 3 bases lay outside the gene matches. CDR3 sequence reads: CASGTSGDYEQFF. Here the CDR3 DNA reads TGCGCCAGCGGGACTAGCGGGGACTATGAGCAGTTCTTC. Together with reference TRBV5-1 and TRBJ2-1, the CDR3 gives the full variable domain: KAGVTQTPRYLIKTRGQQVTLSCSPISGHRSVSWYQQTPGQGLQFLFEYFSETQRNKGNFPGRFSGRQFSNSRSEMNVSTLELGDSALYLCASGTSGDYEQFFGPGTRLTVL.

This chain joins TRBV5-6 and TRBJ2-7; possibly TRBD2 for D (6 bases). The germline gives CDR1 SGHDT, CDR2 YYEEEE. This CDR3 is 12 amino acids long. With 4 bases removed from V and 6 bases from J, the gap between germline ends came to 11 bases. The CDR3 nucleotides read TGTGCCAGCAGCCTGGGGGAGGCCGAGCAGTACTTC. Its protein is CASSLGEAEQYF.

CDR3 protein: CASSRPHGDTQYF. In DNA form, the CDR3 reads TGCGCCAGCAGCCGTCCCCACGGGGATACGCAGTATTTT. This chain links TRBV5-1 with TRBJ2-3; D is uncertain. The CDR3 loop spans 13 amino acids. Germline V gene data show CDR1 as SGHRS and CDR2 as YFSETQ. V gave up 4 bases and J gave up 6 bases, with 12 bases separating them.

This chain joins TRBV28 and TRBJ1-2, with TRBD1 identical over 7 bases. J gave up 5 bases and V 4 bases, and 10 bases lay outside the gene matches. Germline V gene data show CDR1 as MDHEN and CDR2 as SYDVKM. The CDR3 spans 15 residues. The CDR3 nucleotides read TGTGCCAGCAGTTCCGACAGGGTATTGTCGTATGGCTACACCTTC. Amino acid sequence: CASSSDRVLSYGYTF.

The rearrangement uses TRBV5-4 and TRBJ2-5; 9 bases are a match to TRBD1. With 5 bases clipped from V and 5 bases from J, the junction kept 4 bases outside the gene matches. CDR1 SGHNT and CDR2 YYREEE come from the germline V gene (reference sequence). This CDR3 comprises 13 residues. CDR3 DNA: TGTGCCAGCAGACAGGGGGCTGATGAGACCCAGTACTTC. It translates to CASRQGADETQYF. Full variable domain (missing parts from reference TRBV5-4 and TRBJ2-5): ETGVTQSPTHLIKTRGQQVTLRCSSQSGHNTVSWYQQALGQGPQFIFQYYREEENGRGNFPPRFSGLQFPNYSSELNVNALELDDSALYLCASRQGADETQYFGPGTRLLVL.

The chain joins TRBV11-2 to TRBJ1-2; a weak D match, TRBD1 (6 bases). CDR1 is SGHAT and CDR2 is FQNNGV in the germline V gene. V was pared by 6 bases and J by 3 bases, with 26 bases between. The CDR3 has 18 amino acids. DNA of the CDR3: TGTGCCAGCAGACTATTACACCGGGACAAAGGGGACGACTATGGCTACACCTTC. Residues: CASRLLHRDKGDDYGYTF.

The genes are TRBV18 and TRBJ2-2; a possible D gene is TRBD2 (7 bases). Trimming removed 1 base from V and 3 bases from J, with 9 bases in between. The CDR3 is 15 residues long. The germline V gene has CDR1 KGHSH and CDR2 LQKENI. CDR3 residues: CASSPRGGDTGELFF. CDR3 nucleotide sequence: TGTGCCAGCTCACCACGGGGGGGCGACACCGGGGAGCTGTTTTTT. The full variable domain, its missing parts supplied by reference TRBV18 and TRBJ2-2, is NAGVMQNPRHLVRRRGQEARLRCSPMKGHSHVYWYRQLPEEGLKFMVYLQKENIIDESGMPKERFSAEFPKEGPSILRIQQVVRGDSAAYFCASSPRGGDTGELFFGEGSRLTVL.

V gene TRBV2 combines with J gene TRBJ2-5; 13 nucleotides line up with TRBD2. With 4 bases clipped from V and 5 bases from J, the junction kept 4 bases outside the gene matches. Looked up from germline, CDR1 is SNHLY and CDR2 is FYNNEI. The CDR3 is made up of 15 amino acids. CDR3 amino acids: CASSGLAGGRETQYF. The CDR3 DNA sequence: TGTGCCAGCAGTGGACTAGCGGGGGGTCGCGAGACCCAGTACTTC.

The chain has TRBV27 and TRBJ2-7, with TRBD1 matching over 7 bases. CDR1 and CDR2 from the germline V gene are MNHEY and SMNVEV (reference sequence). This CDR3 comprises 15 residues. Trimming took 3 bases from V and 5 from J; bases not matched to a gene: 10. The CDR3 sequence is CASSLRLRQGNEQYF. CDR3 nucleotide sequence: TGTGCCAGCAGTTTGCGCCTTAGACAGGGTAACGAGCAGTACTTC.

The rearrangement joins TRBV19 to TRBJ2-3; tentatively, D is TRBD1 (6 bases). This CDR3 contains 14 residues. In germline, CDR1 is LNHDA, CDR2 SQIVND (reference sequence). Trimming took 5 bases from V and 3 from J, leaving 12 bases between them. This CDR3 reads CASSGAGTTDTQYF. CDR3 DNA sequence: TGTGCCAGTAGTGGGGCAGGGACAACAGATACGCAGTATTTT. Variable domain in full (rest from reference TRBV19 and TRBJ2-3): DGGITQSPKYLFRKEGQNVTLSCEQNLNHDAMYWYRQDPGQGLRLIYYSQIVNDFQKGDIAEGYSVSREKKESFPLTVTSAQKNPTAFYLCASSGAGTTDTQYFGPGTRLTVL.

The chain carries TRBV27 and TRBJ2-7; D perhaps matches TRBD1 (5 bases). V was clipped by 0 bases and J by 2 bases, with 8 bases between them. This CDR3 contains 14 residues. Germline V lookup: CDR1 MNHEY, CDR2 SMNVEV (reference sequence). The CDR3 spells CASSLSGVPYEQYF. CDR3 DNA: TGTGCCAGCAGTTTATCAGGGGTTCCCTACGAGCAGTACTTC.

V and J are TRBV7-9 and TRBJ1-4, with 8 positions matching TRBD1. The J segment lost 3 bases and the V segment lost 4 bases, leaving 4 bases of the junction unmatched. Germline V gene sequence: CDR1 SEHNR, CDR2 FQNEAQ (reference sequence). This CDR3 has 15 amino acids. This CDR3 is CASSSRGQANEKLFF. CDR3 sequence (DNA): TGTGCCAGCAGCTCCAGGGGGCAAGCTAATGAAAAACTGTTTTTT.

This clone was recorded only once. The junction differs from germline at one of its ends, possibly a read error. V and J are TRBV7-9 and TRBJ2-7; D is uncertain. This CDR3 comprises 9 residues. Germline-derived CDR1 and CDR2 are SEHNR and FQNEAQ (reference sequence). CDR3 DNA sequence: TGTGCCAGCAGCCCCAGGTTCTTCTTC. Its protein product is CASSPRFFF.

J is TRBJ1-6 and V is TRBV6-1; no reliable D call. Germline V CDR1 and CDR2: MNHNS, SASEGT. This CDR3 is built from 15 residues. V dropped 6 bases and J dropped 9 bases, with 18 bases sitting between them. The chain's CDR3 is CASRKDIDGFSPLHF. CDR3 DNA: TGTGCCAGCAGGAAAGACATCGATGGTTTTTCACCCCTCCACTTT.